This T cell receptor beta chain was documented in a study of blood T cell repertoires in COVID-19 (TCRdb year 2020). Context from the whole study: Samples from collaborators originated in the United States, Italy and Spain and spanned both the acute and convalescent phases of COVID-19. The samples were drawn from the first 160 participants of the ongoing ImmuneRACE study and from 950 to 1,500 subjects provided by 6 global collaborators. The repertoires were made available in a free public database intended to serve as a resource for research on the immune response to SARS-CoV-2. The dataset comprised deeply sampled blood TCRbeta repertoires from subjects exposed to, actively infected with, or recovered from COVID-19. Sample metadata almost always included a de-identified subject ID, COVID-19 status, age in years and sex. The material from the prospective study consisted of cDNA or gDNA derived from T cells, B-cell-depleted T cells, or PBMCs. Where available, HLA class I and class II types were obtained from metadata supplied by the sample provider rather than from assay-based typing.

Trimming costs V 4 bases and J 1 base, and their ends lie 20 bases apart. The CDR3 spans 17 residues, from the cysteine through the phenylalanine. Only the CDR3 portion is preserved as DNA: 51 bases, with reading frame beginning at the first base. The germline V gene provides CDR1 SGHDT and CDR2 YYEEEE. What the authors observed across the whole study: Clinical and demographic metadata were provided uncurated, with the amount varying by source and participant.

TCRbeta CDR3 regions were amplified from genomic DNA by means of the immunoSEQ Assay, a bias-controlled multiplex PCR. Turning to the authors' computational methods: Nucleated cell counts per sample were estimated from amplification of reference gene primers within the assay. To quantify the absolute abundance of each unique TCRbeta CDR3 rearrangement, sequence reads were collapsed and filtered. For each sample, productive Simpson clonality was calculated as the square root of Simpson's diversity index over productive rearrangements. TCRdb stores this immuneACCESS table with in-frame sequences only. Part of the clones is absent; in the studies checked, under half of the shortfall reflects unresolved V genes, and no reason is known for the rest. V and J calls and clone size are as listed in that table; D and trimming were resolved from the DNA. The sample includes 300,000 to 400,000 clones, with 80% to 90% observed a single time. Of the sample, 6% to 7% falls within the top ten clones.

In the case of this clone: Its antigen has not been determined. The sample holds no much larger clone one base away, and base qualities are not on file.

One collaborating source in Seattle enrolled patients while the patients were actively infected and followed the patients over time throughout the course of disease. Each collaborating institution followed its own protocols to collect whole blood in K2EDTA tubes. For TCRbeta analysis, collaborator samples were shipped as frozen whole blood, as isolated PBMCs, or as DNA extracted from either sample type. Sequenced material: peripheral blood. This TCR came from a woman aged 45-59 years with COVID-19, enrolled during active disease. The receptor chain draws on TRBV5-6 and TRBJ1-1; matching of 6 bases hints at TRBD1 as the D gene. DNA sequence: TGTGCCAGCAGCCCAGGACAGAACCCGAAGGGGAACACTGAAGCTTTCTTT. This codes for CASSPGQNPKGNTEAFF.